This paragraph covers one T cell receptor (beta chain) sequence. TCRdb keeps only in-frame clones here, not all; method: immunoSEQ multiplex PCR. The sample lists 150,000 or so clones, around 79% occurring once. This sample is drawn from a study of blood T cell repertoires in COVID-19. Trimming took off 4 bases at V and 1 base at J, with 10 bases between the two ends. CDR3 length equals 14 residues. The germline V gene has CDR1 SGHAT and CDR2 FQDESV (reference sequence). The receptor's source is a woman between 65 and 79 years old with COVID-19, enrolled during active disease. The chain has TRBV11-1 and TRBJ2-5; D is undetermined. Input material: peripheral blood. The CDR3, as DNA: TGTGCCAGCAGCTCCAAGACAAGCCAAGAGACCCAGTACTTC. Protein sequence: CASSSKTSQETQYF.